The T cell receptor beta chain described here comes from a study of OX40 agonist ivuxolimab in advanced cancers. Turning to the study itself: While on treatment, patients had intravenous ivuxolimab at 0.01 to 10 mg/kg every 2 weeks. Three patients, one with hepatocellular carcinoma and two with cutaneous melanoma, achieved partial responses. Melanoma, hepatocellular carcinoma, head and neck or renal cell cancer occurred in dose-escalation patients. Therapy given before enrollment (anti-PD-1, anti-PD-L1 or anti-CTLA-4) was allowed, and 30% to 50% had some.

V was trimmed by 0 bases and J by 0 bases, leaving 11 bases between them. Germline lookup yields CDR1 SGDLS and CDR2 YYNGEE. CDR3 length equals 16 residues. Generated by immunoSEQ multiplex PCR, the TCRdb table keeps only in-frame clones and is missing some. The data show 55,000 to 75,000 clones, roughly 87% seen once. The origin of this receptor is an adult with an advanced solid tumor such as melanoma, head and neck, liver or kidney cancer. The material was CD4+ or CD8+ T cells sorted from blood, obtained in a trial of the OX40 agonist ivuxolimab. The rearrangement links TRBV9 to TRBJ2-3; D uncertain. The CDR3 bases are TGTGCCAGCAGCGTAGCCCCCGGGTTAAGCACAGATACGCAGTATTTT. Translation gives CASSVAPGLSTDTQYF.